A single T cell receptor (beta chain) is shown here with its context. The target of this receptor is not known. One base away there is no much larger clone; base qualities are not given. The data are from a study of T-cell reconstitution after alpha-beta-depleted transplantation in children listed by TCRdb under 2016. Some background on the complete study: Using TCR repertoire profiling, the study followed T-cell immune reconstitution in a quantitative way in children after TCRalphabeta/CD19-depleted allogeneic hematopoietic cell transplantation. Study-wide findings and limitations: Apparently early alphabetaT-cell count recovery about two months after transplant reportedly relied on only several hundred rapidly expanded clones derived from non-depleted graft cells. Over the following months the frequencies of hyperexpanded clones went down, and after one year T-cell counts and TCRbeta diversity were mostly credited to newly produced T cells. In some patients, the high TCRbeta diversity seen at day 60 was put down to recipient T cells and intrathymic progenitors that had survived conditioning.

Libraries were constructed by PCR. The sample was run on an Illumina HiSeq 2500. TCR library preparation used molecular barcoding, with unique molecular identifiers applied to normalize quantification of the TCRbeta repertoire. The public reads were run again by TCRdb, first through fastp at Q25 and then through MiXCR, and only productive beta chains were kept. When rows share a CDR3 protein, they turn into one entry using the most common DNA and genes. Here the sample has 610,000 or so distinct CDR3 sequences; 25% to 30% occur a single time. Of the sample, 35% to 40% falls within the top ten clones. V and J lose 0 bases and 1 base, and a span of 10 bases separates them. From its cysteine to its phenylalanine, the CDR3 spans 15 amino acids. The CDR3 DNA has 45 bases and is translated from base 1. The germline V gene specifies MGHRA as CDR1 and YSYEKL as CDR2. Interpreted using the paper, the treatment or condition label stands for: allogeneic hematopoietic cell transplantation with graft depleted of TCRalphabeta T cells and CD19 B cells. TCRalphabeta/CD19-depleted allogeneic hematopoietic cell grafts were given to the transplant recipients, all of whom were children.

The TCR comes from a boy under three years old with Wiskott-Aldrich syndrome, due to receive a stem cell transplant. The specimen comprised PBMCs, sampled before TCRalphabeta/CD19-depleted stem cell transplant. The rearranged segments are TRBV4-1 and TRBJ2-7, with the D gene too uncertain to name. For the CDR3, the sequence is CASSQDWQSSYEQYF. The sequenced DNA is TGCGCCAGCAGCCAAGACTGGCAGTCATCCTACGAGCAGTACTTC.